This paragraph covers one TCR beta chain sequence. Germline values: CDR1 SGHKS, CDR2 YYEKEE (reference sequence). The CDR3 covers 15 residues. V lost 1 base to trimming and J lost 3 bases; unmatched junction nucleotides: 6. The data originate from a study of blood T cell repertoires in COVID-19. Per the original data handling: By means of reference gene primer amplification, nucleated cell counts were estimated. Some clones are missing from TCRdb's copy, which holds only in-frame ones; the method was immunoSEQ multiplex PCR. That table supplies the V and J calls and clone size; D and trimming were determined from the DNA. This repertoire shows 30,000 to 45,000 clones, 70% to 90% found once; its top ten account for approximately 20%.

This chain connects TRBV5-5 to TRBJ2-7, with 8 nucleotides matching TRBD1. Sequencing was done on a sample of peripheral blood. The clonotype comes from a man in his sixties or seventies with acute or convalescent COVID-19. As DNA, the CDR3 is TGTGCCAGCAGCTTGTCAGGACAGGGTATCTACGAGCAGTACTTC. Translation gives CASSLSGQGIYEQYF.